This T cell receptor beta chain was captured in a study of human T cells and chemical hapten exposure. A few counts support this clonotype. Noted time point: patch test 1, 2 weeks after DPC sensitization. Treatment indicated: therapeutic diphenylcyclopropenone sensitization with weekly scalp DPC. It was unfractionated whole blood from which total RNA was extracted. The V end lost 7 bases, the J end lost 6 bases, and 9 bases lay between the germline ends. Germline loops: CDR1 SNHLY, CDR2 FYNNEI. The CDR3 sequence is 12 residues long. One entry per CDR3 protein results from TCRdb running MiXCR on the RACE reads. The data show fewer than 45,000 distinct CDR3 sequences, 4% seen once.

The chain has TRBV2 and TRBJ2-2, with a possible D match to TRBD1 (5 bases). The material was whole blood, obtained in connection with sensitization to the hapten diphenylcyclopropenone (DPC). The source is a man aged 45 to 65 with alopecia areata. Some clones in this sample may be carry-over from other donors' samples. The CDR3 DNA reads as TGTGCCAGCACCACAGGCCCCGGGGAGCTGTTTTTT. Encoded protein: CASTTGPGELFF.